The T cell receptor beta chain under discussion was sequenced for a study of blood T cell repertoires in COVID-19. Background on the study: Sample material is recorded as cDNA or gDNA derived from T cells, B-cell-depleted T cells, or PBMCs.

In the source study's methods: It was from reference gene primer amplification that nucleated cell counts were estimated. Here immunoSEQ multiplex PCR was the method, and the copy in TCRdb shows in-frame clones only, minus some. V and J calls and clone size are copied from that table; D and trimming were computed from the DNA. Among 60,000 or so clones listed, around 81% were seen once. V gave up 3 bases and J gave up 0 bases; unmatched junction bases: 11. CDR3 length: 17 amino acids. Germline loops: CDR1 SGDLS, CDR2 YYNGEE. The specimen was peripheral blood. The V and J genes are TRBV9 and TRBJ2-7; 8 nucleotides match TRBD1. The TCR sequence derives from a human donor in a cohort sampled during active COVID-19. The CDR3 reads CASSASSRTGLSYEQYF. In DNA form, the CDR3 reads TGTGCCAGCAGCGCCTCCTCCCGGACAGGGCTCTCCTACGAGCAGTACTTC.